Listed below are T cell receptor beta chains from one sample, sequenced in a study of blood T cell repertoires in COVID-19. The repertoire was sequenced with immunoSEQ multiplex PCR; TCRdb's copy has only in-frame clones and lacks some. The top ten hold around 1.9% of the sample, which has over 150,000 clones, 80% to 90% seen once. Material: peripheral blood. These receptors originate from a man between 18 and 29 years old who had recovered from COVID-19. Each CDR3 is given with its conserved first and last residue. D genes are given only for firm matches. Expanded clones are given a class, and other clones once, few, many or no size at all.

>TRBV6-4|TRBJ1-1|NA|once
TGTGCCAGCAGTACAACAGCTAACACTGAAGCTTTCTTT
CASSTTANTEAFF
>TRBV7-2|TRBJ1-1|NA|NA
TGTGCCAGCAGCTTAGGGTGGGGGCGGTTGAACACTGAAGCTTTCTTT
CASSLGWGRLNTEAFF
>TRBV11-2|TRBJ2-1|NA|once
TGTGCCAGCAGTAGACTGGACAATGAGCAGTTCTTC
CASSRLDNEQFF
>TRBV12-5|TRBJ2-7|TRBD2|NA
TGTGCTAGTGGCAAGAGCGGGAGTAGCTACGAGCAGTACTTC
CASGKSGSSYEQYF
>TRBV5-6|TRBJ2-7|NA|once
TGTGCCAGCAGCCGTCTAGCCACCGGGGAGCAGTACTTC
CASSRLATGEQYF
>TRBV7-9|TRBJ2-7|NA|NA
TGTGCCAGCAGCTTACGGTGGGAGCCATACGAGCAGTACTTC
CASSLRWEPYEQYF
>TRBV5-1|TRBJ2-7|TRBD2|NA
TGCGCCAGCAGCCCGGGACTAGCGGGAGTTCACGAGCAGTACTTC
CASSPGLAGVHEQYF
>TRBV5-8|TRBJ2-5|TRBD2|NA
TGTGCCAGCAGCTGGGGGGCTAGCGGGATAAAAGAGACCCAGTACTTC
CASSWGASGIKETQYF
>TRBV7-9|TRBJ2-1|NA|NA
TGTGCCAGCAGCTTATATGGGAGTGAGCAGTTCTTC
CASSLYGSEQFF
>TRBV2|TRBJ2-1|TRBD2|NA
TGTGCCAGCCCTAGCGGGAGGGGTAATGAGCAGTTCTTC
CASPSGRGNEQFF
>TRBV18|TRBJ1-4|TRBD1|once
TGTGCCAGCTCACCACGCTCGGACAGGGTCGCAACTAATGAAAAACTGTTTTTT
CASSPRSDRVATNEKLFF
>TRBV6-6|TRBJ2-7|NA|NA
TGTGCCAGCGGTCGGACTTCCTACGAGCAGTACTTC
CASGRTSYEQYF
>TRBV2|TRBJ1-5|TRBD1|NA
TGTGCCAGCAGTGAAAGGGGACAGGTAGGTCAGCCCCAGCATTTT
CASSERGQVGQPQHF
>TRBV7-2|TRBJ2-5|NA|NA
TGTGCCAGCAGCTTAGACAGTTGGAGGGTGGAGACCCAGTACTTC
CASSLDSWRVETQYF
>TRBV7-2|TRBJ2-7|TRBD2|NA
TGTGCCAGCAGCTTAGACTTAGCGGGAGGGGGAGAGCAGTACTTC
CASSLDLAGGGEQYF
>TRBV19|TRBJ2-5|TRBD2|NA
TGTGCCAGTAGTCCCGGGGCTAGCGGGAGGCCTGTTTCAGAGACCCAGTACTTC
CASSPGASGRPVSETQYF
>TRBV5-6|TRBJ1-5|NA|NA
TGTGCCAGCAGCTACGGGGGCAATCAGCCCCAGCATTTT
CASSYGGNQPQHF
>TRBV27|TRBJ1-3|NA|NA
TGTGCCAGCAGTTCGACAGGAGGAAACACCATATATTTT
CASSSTGGNTIYF
>TRBV5-4|TRBJ1-3|TRBD1|NA
TGTGCCAGCAGCTTGGCTAGACAGGGGGGAAACACCATATATTTT
CASSLARQGGNTIYF
>TRBV9|TRBJ1-5|NA|few
TGTGCCAGCAGCGCGCAGGGGAGTAGCAATCAGCCCCAGCATTTT
CASSAQGSSNQPQHF
>TRBV15|TRBJ2-3|TRBD2|NA
TGTGCCACCAGCAGAGTATCTCTAGCGGGAGGCCTTAGCACAGATACGCAGTATTTT
CATSRVSLAGGLSTDTQYF
>TRBV11-3|TRBJ1-1|NA|NA
TGTGCCAGCAGCTTAAACAGAGACACTGAAGCTTTCTTT
CASSLNRDTEAFF
>TRBV5-1|TRBJ2-7|TRBD1|NA
TGCGCCAGCAGCTTGGGGACAGGGAGTTTTTACGAGCAGTACTTC
CASSLGTGSFYEQYF
>TRBV29-1|TRBJ1-2|NA|NA
TGCAGCGTATCGAGGGCCTCCGGGGGCTATGGCTACACCTTC
CSVSRASGGYGYTF